The entry that follows covers one T cell receptor beta chain sequence. This sample is part of a study of OX40 agonist ivuxolimab in advanced cancers. Libraries were prepared by immunoSEQ multiplex PCR; TCRdb keeps only in-frame clonotypes and omits some of them. The profile shows about 58,000 clones, about 82% of them singletons. The V segment lost 6 bases and the J segment 4 bases; nucleotides outside the gene matches: 5. This CDR3 region has 13 residues. The germline V gene encodes CDR1 MNHNS and CDR2 SASEGT. This chain connects TRBV6-1 to TRBJ1-1, with 7 nucleotides matching TRBD1. This TCR came from an adult with an advanced solid tumor such as melanoma, head and neck, liver or kidney cancer. The specimen comprised CD4+ or CD8+ T cells sorted from blood, sampled in a trial of the OX40 agonist ivuxolimab. This CDR3 is CASSRDRATEAFF. The CDR3 DNA sequence: TGTGCCAGCAGCCGAGACAGGGCCACTGAAGCTTTCTTT.